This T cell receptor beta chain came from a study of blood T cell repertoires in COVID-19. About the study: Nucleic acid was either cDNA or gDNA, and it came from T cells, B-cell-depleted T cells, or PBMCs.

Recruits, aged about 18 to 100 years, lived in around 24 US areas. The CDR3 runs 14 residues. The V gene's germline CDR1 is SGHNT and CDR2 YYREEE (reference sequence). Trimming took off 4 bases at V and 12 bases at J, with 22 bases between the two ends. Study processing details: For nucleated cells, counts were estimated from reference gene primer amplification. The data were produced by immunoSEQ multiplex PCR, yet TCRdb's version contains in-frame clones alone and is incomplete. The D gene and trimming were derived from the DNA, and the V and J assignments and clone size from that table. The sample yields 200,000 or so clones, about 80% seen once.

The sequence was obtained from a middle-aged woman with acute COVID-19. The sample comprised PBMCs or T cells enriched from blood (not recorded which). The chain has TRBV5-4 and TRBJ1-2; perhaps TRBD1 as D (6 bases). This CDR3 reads CASSPSTGTRWDTF. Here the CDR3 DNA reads TGTGCCAGCAGCCCCAGCACCGGGACACGGTGGGACACCTTC.